This T cell receptor (beta chain) was identified during a study of CD4+ T cells in melanoma. Method: immunoSEQ multiplex PCR; TCRdb's copy keeps in-frame clones and lacks some. The sample lists approximately 9,900 clones, around 70% seen once, with 15% to 20% in the top ten. The CDR3 runs to 15 residues. Germline-derived CDR1 and CDR2 are MNHNS and SASEGT. V was pared by 6 bases and J by 4 bases, with 19 bases between. Sequenced sample: peripheral blood. This TCR was recovered from a human donor with melanoma. The gene calls are TRBV6-1 and TRBJ2-7; maybe TRBD2 (7 bases). Here the CDR3 reads CASRPPWGGQYEQYF. CDR3 bases: TGTGCCAGCAGGCCCCCGTGGGGGGGGCAGTACGAGCAGTACTTC.